This T cell receptor beta chain stems from a study of spatial heterogeneity in lung cancer. Study background: The cohort: 70 to 75 early-stage, untreated non-small cell lung cancer patients. PBMC samples from follow-up, when available, were sequenced at a median of roughly two years post-resection.

Time point reported: blood at routine non-recurrence follow-up after resection. Unsorted whole RNA from tumor, nontumor lung or frozen PBMC underwent sequencing. Every molecule of TCR cDNA had its own unique molecular identifier. Using its own MiXCR run on the 5' RACE reads, TCRdb lists one record per CDR3 protein. The top ten clones hold around 23% of a sample with roughly 26,000 distinct CDR3 sequences, 4.5% to 7.5% of them seen once. By its share, this clonotype is large (0.1 to 1%). CDR1 and CDR2 (germline): MNHEY, SMNVEV (reference sequence). The CDR3 contains 14 residues. Trimming removed 6 bases at V and 9 bases at J, with 18 bases between.

This chain joins TRBV27 and TRBJ2-1, with D hard to call. This sequence was found in a male donor with early-stage non-small cell lung cancer. This material consisted of PBMCs, taken at follow-up. The CDR3 spells CASSLGSSPREQFF. CDR3 bases: TGTGCCAGCAGCCTGGGTAGCTCCCCTCGTGAGCAGTTCTTC.